The clone carrying this T cell receptor beta chain was observed a few times. The antigen remains undetermined. The sample comes from a study of regulatory T cells in long-lasting Graves disease. Study-level results: Segments TRBV28, TRBJ1-2 and TRBJ2-5 showed preferential usage in persistent disease.

The TCR beta library used iRepertoire HTBI primers with Arm-PCR amplification of CDR3. TCRdb independently ran MiXCR on the multiplex PCR reads; one entry per CDR3 protein. The sample has fewer than 600,000 distinct CDR3 sequences, approximately 23% seen once. This CDR3 region has 16 residues. V dropped 4 bases and J dropped 2; count of bases not matched to a gene: 4. Per the germline V gene, CDR1 is MNHNS and CDR2 is SASEGT. Stated time point: persistent/refractory GD, antithyroid drugs over 5 years with positive TRAb. After RNA was extracted from PBMCs, the TCR library was made from it. The starting material was peripheral blood mononuclear cells (PBMCs), obtained when the disease was refractory, from a patient treated with antithyroid drugs. This chain uses TRBV6-1 with TRBJ2-2, with TRBD1 identical over 10 bases. The TCR was taken from a female donor with Graves disease. The CDR3 nucleotides are TGTGCCAGCAGTGTCCCGACAGGGGGCAACACCGGGGAGCTGTTTTTT. Translation gives CASSVPTGGNTGELFF.